These T cell receptor beta chains were read from a single sample in a study of T cell responses to AZD1222 COVID-19 vaccine. Sequencing used immunoSEQ multiplex PCR; TCRdb keeps in-frame clones, though not all of them. This repertoire shows about 120,000 clones, 80% to 95% found once; its top ten account for 3.5% to 4.5%. This material consisted of peripheral blood, taken 28 days after the second dose of the MenACWY control vaccine. Receptor source: an adult who received the MenACWY meningococcal vaccine as a control. Both conserved end residues are part of each CDR3. The order of the fields is D gene, V gene, CDR3 protein. A D gene is named only where the DNA matches it firmly.

TRBD2,TRBV5-1,CASSLGLAARGTDTQYF
-,TRBV7-8,CASSRGRTDTQYF
TRBD2,TRBV2,CASSDGRLAVTPSYNEQFF
TRBD1,TRBV10-3,CAISATTGGSYEQYF
TRBD2,TRBV3-1/TRBV3-2,CASSQWGGAQMGETQYF
-,TRBV5-4,CASSTTGYNEQFF
TRBD1,TRBV18,CASWPGQGMETQYF
TRBD2,TRBV4-2,CASSQSLAGGTKETQYF
-,TRBV10-1,CASSLRPNYGYTF
-,TRBV10-3,CAISESYNSPLHF
-,TRBV7-9,CASSSGPTTNEKLFF
-,TRBV28,CASSFQGNEQFF
-,TRBV19,CASSEQGQYGYTF
-,TRBV7-2,CASSPLGEVGNQPQHF
-,TRBV7-9,CASSLPVRGTAGEQFF
-,TRBV14,CASSQLGSPLHF
-,TRBV11-2,CASSLGLATEAFF
-,TRBV28,CASSFFPGAPVSNTGELFF
TRBD1,TRBV5-1,CASSGTGVETQYF
-,TRBV7-9,CASSRTGTGNEKLFF
-,TRBV28,CASTGSWPQETQYF
-,TRBV6-1,CASSGRPGTITGNTIYF
-,TRBV15,CATSRDNQPQHF
TRBD1,TRBV6-1,CASRWDSSTDTQYF
TRBD1,TRBV29-1,CSVRQGSGNTIYF
-,TRBV27,CASSLLPGSDTQYF
-,TRBV7-5,CVRSTRRAVQLSYEQYF
-,TRBV6-5,CASSYSNQGRNEKLFF
-,TRBV5-1,CASSLLTGDLTEAFF
-,TRBV24-1,CATSDIRSTETQYF
TRBD2,TRBV6-2/TRBV6-3,CASSYAPSGRAGYQETQYF
TRBD1,TRBV10-3,CAISDKGADNQPQHF
-,TRBV19,CASTHGGSGGYTF
TRBD2,TRBV6-5,CASSWGGKGQYF
-,TRBV5-1,CASSLVPEGNSPLHF
TRBD2,TRBV28,CASSTTGGTQYF
-,TRBV11-2,CASSLAARRTRRFF
TRBD1,TRBV10-3,CAISDEGASYNSPLHF
TRBD1,TRBV6-5,CASRDQTGRETQYF
-,TRBV9,CASSPQPEANVLTF
TRBD1,TRBV6-1,CASSAGRGLGNTEAFF